This record covers a single T cell receptor (beta chain). The antigen remains undetermined. Germline CDR1 and CDR2: LGHNA and YSLEER. CDR3 length equals 18 residues. V lost 7 bases and J lost 7; bases outside the gene matches: 22. This entry belongs to a study of a mutant IDH1 vaccine in newly diagnosed glioma. Libraries were prepared by immunoSEQ multiplex PCR; TCRdb keeps only in-frame clonotypes and omits some of them. Of about 56,000 clones listed, approximately 87% are singletons. The time point is: week 35, safety follow-up. Topical imiquimod accompanied each vaccine dose, which consisted of 300 ug of mutant IDH1 20-mer peptide.

The sample was PBMCs, taken from a glioma patient whose treatment included an IDH1 peptide vaccine. The chain carries TRBV4-3 and TRBJ2-4; 7 bases fit TRBD1. The receptor was isolated from a man aged 35 to 55 with glioma. The DNA for the CDR3 is TGCGCCAGCACCCCAAGTACCTACGTCAGGGGGTTAGTTAACATTCAGTACTTC. Protein sequence: CASTPSTYVRGLVNIQYF.